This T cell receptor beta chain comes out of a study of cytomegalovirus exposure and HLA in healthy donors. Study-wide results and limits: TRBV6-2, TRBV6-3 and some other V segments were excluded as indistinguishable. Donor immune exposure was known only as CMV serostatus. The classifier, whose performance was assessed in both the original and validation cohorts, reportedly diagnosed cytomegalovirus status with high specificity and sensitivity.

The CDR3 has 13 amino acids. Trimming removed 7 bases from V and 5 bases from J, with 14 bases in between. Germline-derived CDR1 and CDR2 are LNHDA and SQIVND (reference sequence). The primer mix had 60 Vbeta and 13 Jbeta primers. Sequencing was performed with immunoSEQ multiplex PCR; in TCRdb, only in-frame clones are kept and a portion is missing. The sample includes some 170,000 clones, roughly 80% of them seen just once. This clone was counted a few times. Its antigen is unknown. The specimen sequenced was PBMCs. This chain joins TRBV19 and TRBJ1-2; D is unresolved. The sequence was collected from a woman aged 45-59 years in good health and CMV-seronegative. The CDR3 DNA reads TGTGCCAGTACCCGAATTGGGAGGTATGGCTACACCTTC. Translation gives CASTRIGRYGYTF.